This T cell receptor beta chain was documented in a study of cytomegalovirus exposure and HLA in healthy donors. At the level of the study: Within the Caucasian-associated ancestry cluster were more than 75% of the roughly 400 genotyped donors.

Overall study results and limits: Information on immune exposure was restricted to one variable (CMV serostatus). A later look showed TCR association rates differing by HLA locus, highest for DRB1 and lowest for HLA-C.

Comments on this clone: Its target is unknown.

The CDR3 is made up of 14 amino acids. CDR1 SQVTM and CDR2 ANQGSEA come from the germline V gene. The ends lost 7 bases at V and 4 bases at J; junction bases unmatched: 10. Amplification used 60 Vbeta primers and 13 Jbeta primers. In the authors' workflow: Unique TCR beta chains numbered roughly 83 million in a later analysis, with about 11 million shared. Only in-frame clones appear in the TCRdb table, and some are missing; sequencing was by immunoSEQ multiplex PCR. The DNA was the basis for D and trimming; V, J and clone size are from that table. Of 150,000 to 200,000 clones listed, about 74% are singletons.

Sequencing was done on a sample of PBMCs. This TCR was recovered from a male donor in good health and CMV-seronegative. The chain joins TRBV29-1 to TRBJ1-2; 9 nucleotides line up with TRBD1. The CDR3: CSGWTGEFGYGYTF. The CDR3 coding sequence is TGCAGCGGTTGGACAGGGGAGTTCGGCTATGGCTACACCTTC.